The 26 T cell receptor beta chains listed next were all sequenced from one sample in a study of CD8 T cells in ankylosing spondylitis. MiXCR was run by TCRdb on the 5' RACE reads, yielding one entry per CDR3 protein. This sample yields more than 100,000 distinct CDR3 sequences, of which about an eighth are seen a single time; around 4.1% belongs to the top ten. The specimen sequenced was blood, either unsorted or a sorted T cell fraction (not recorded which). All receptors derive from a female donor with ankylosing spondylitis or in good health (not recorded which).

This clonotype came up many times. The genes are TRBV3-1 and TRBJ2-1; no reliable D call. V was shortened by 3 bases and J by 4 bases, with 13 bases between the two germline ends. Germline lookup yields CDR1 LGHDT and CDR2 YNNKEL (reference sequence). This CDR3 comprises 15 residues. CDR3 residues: CASSHGSHDYNEQFF. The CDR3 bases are TGTGCCAGCAGCCATGGGTCCCACGATTACAATGAGCAGTTCTTC.

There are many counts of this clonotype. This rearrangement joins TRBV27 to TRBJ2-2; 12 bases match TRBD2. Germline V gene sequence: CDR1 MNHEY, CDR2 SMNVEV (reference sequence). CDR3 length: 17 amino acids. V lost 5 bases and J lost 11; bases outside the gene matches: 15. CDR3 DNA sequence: TGTGCCAGCAGTGGGCCCGGGACTAGCGGGCGTGTAGGCGAGCTGTTTTTT. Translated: CASSGPGTSGRVGELFF.

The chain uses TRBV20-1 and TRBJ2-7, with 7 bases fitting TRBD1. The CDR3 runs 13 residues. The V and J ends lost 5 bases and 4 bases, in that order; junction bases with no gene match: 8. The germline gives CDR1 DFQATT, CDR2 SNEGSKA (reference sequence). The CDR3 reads CSALQGNAYEQYF. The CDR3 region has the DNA TGCAGTGCTCTACAGGGGAATGCTTACGAGCAGTACTTC.

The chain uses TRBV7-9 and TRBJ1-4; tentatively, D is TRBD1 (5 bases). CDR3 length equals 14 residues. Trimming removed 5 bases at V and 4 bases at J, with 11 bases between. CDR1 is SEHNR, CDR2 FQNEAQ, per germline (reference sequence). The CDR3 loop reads CASSPRVNNEKLFF. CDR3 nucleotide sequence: TGTGCCAGCAGCCCCAGGGTAAATAATGAAAAACTGTTTTTT. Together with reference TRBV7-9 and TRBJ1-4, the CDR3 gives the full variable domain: DTGVSQNPRHKITKRGQNVTFRCDPISEHNRLYWYRQTLGQGPEFLTYFQNEAQLEKSRLLSDRFSAERPKGSFSTLEIQRTEQGDSAMYLCASSPRVNNEKLFFGSGTQLSVL.

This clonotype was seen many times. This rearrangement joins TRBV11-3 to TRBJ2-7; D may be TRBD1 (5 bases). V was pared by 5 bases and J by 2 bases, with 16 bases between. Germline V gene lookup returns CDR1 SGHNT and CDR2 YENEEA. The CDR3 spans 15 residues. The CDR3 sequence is CASSGRSGQPYEQYF. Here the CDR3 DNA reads TGTGCCAGCAGCGGTCGGTCAGGGCAACCCTACGAGCAGTACTTC.

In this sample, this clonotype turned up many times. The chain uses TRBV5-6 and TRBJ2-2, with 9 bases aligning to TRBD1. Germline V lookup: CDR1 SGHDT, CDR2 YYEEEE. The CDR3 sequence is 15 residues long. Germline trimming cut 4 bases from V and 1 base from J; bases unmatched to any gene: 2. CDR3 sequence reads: CASSPDRGNTGELFF. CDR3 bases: TGTGCCAGCAGCCCGGACAGGGGGAACACCGGGGAGCTGTTTTTT.

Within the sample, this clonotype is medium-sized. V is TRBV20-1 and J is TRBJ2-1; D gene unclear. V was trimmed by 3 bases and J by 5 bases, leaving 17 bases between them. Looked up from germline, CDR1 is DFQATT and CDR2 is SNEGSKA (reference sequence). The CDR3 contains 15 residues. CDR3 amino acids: CSASMGIVYNNEQFF. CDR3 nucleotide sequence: TGCAGTGCTAGCATGGGCATTGTCTATAACAATGAGCAGTTCTTC.

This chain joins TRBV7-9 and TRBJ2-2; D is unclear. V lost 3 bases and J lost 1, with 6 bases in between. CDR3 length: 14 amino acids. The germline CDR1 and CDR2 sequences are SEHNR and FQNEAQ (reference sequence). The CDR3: CASSFNWNTGELFF. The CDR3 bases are TGTGCCAGCAGCTTTAACTGGAACACCGGGGAGCTGTTTTTT.

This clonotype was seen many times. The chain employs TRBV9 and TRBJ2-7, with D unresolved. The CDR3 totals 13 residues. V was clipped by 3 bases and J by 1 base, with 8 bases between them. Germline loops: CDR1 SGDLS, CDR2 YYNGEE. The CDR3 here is CASSGGPSYEQYF. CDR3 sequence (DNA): TGTGCCAGCAGCGGCGGACCTTCCTACGAGCAGTACTTC.

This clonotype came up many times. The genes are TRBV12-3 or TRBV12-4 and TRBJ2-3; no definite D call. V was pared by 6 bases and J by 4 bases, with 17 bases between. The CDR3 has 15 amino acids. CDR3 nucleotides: TGTGCCAGCAGCCAAACCCCGCTTGGTGCAGATACGCAGTATTTT. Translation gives CASSQTPLGADTQYF.

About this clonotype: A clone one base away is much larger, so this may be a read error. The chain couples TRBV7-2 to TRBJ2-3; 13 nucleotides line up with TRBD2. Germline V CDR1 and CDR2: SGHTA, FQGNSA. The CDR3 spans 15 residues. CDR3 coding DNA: TGTCCCAGCAGCCTGGGGACTAGCGGGACCCATACGCAGTATTTT. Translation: CPSSLGTSGTHTQYF.

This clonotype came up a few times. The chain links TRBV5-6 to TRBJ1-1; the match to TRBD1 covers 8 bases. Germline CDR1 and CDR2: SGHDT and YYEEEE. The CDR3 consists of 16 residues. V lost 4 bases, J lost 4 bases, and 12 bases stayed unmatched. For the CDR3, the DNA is TGTGCCAGCAGCCCCCAAGGACAGGGTGGATCCACTGAAGCTTTCTTT. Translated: CASSPQGQGGSTEAFF.

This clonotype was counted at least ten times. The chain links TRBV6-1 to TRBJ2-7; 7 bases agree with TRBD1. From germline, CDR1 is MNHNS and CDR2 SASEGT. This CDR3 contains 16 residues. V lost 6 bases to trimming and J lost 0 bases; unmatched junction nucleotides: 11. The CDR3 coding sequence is TGTGCCAGCAGACCCCGACAGGGCTGGTCCTCCTACGAGCAGTACTTC. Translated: CASRPRQGWSSYEQYF.

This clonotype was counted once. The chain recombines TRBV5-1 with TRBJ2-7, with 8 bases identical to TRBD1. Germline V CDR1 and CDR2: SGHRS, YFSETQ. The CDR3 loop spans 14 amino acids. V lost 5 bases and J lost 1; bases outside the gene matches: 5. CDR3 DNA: TGCGCCAGCAGTTCGGGACAGGTTTCCTACGAGCAGTACTTC. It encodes CASSSGQVSYEQYF.

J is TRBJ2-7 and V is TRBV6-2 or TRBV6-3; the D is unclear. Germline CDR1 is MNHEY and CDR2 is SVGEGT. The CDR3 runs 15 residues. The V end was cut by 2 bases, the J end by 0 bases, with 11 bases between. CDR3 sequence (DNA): TGTGCCAGCAGTTACGCTGGGGAAGGCTCCTACGAGCAGTACTTC. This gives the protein CASSYAGEGSYEQYF.

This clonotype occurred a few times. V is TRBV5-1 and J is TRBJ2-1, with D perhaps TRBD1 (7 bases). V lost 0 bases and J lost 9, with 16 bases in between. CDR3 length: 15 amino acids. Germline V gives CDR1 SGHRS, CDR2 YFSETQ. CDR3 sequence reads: CASSLGDRAGSEQFF. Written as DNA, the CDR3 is TGCGCCAGCAGCTTGGGTGACAGGGCGGGGAGTGAGCAGTTCTTC.

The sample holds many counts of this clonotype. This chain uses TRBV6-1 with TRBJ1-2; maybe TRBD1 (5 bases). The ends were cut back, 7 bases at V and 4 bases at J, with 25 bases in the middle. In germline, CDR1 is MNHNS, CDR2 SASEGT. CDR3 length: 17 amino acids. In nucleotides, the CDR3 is TGTGCCAGCATCCTACTGACAGTTTTGGCAGGGAGCTATGGCTACACCTTC. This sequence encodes CASILLTVLAGSYGYTF.

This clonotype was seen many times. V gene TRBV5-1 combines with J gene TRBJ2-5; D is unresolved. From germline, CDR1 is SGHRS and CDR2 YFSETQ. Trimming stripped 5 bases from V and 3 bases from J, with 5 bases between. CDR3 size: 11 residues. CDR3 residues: CASREEETQYF. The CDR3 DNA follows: TGCGCCAGCAGAGAGGAAGAGACCCAGTACTTC.

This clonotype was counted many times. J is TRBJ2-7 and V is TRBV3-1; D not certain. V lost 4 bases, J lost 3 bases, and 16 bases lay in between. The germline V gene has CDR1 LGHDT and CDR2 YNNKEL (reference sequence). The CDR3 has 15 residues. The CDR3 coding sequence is TGTGCCAGCAGCCCTGAAGTCGGACGGAGCTACGAGCAGTACTTC. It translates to CASSPEVGRSYEQYF.

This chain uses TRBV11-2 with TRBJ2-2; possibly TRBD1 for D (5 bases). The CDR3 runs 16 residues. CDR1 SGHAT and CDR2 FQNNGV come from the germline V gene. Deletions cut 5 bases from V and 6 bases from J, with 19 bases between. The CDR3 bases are TGTGCCAGCAGCCCTATCTCAGGGTTTTGGGCCGGGGAGCTGTTTTTT. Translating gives CASSPISGFWAGELFF.

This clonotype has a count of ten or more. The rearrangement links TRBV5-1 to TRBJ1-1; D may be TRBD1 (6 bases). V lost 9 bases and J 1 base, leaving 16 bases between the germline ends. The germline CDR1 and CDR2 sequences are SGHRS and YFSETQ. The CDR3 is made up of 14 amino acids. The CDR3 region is CATREGVPNTEAFF. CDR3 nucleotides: TGCGCCACCAGGGAGGGGGTCCCGAACACTGAAGCTTTCTTT. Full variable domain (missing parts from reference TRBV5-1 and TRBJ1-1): KAGVTQTPRYLIKTRGQQVTLSCSPISGHRSVSWYQQTPGQGLQFLFEYFSETQRNKGNFPGRFSGRQFSNSRSEMNVSTLELGDSALYLCATREGVPNTEAFFGQGTRLTVV.

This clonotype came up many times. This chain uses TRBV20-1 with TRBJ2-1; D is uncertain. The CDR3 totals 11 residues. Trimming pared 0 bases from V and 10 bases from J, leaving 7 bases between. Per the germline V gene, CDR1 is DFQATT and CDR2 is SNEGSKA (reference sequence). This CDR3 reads CSARDRREQFF. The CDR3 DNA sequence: TGCAGTGCTAGAGATCGTAGAGAGCAGTTCTTC.

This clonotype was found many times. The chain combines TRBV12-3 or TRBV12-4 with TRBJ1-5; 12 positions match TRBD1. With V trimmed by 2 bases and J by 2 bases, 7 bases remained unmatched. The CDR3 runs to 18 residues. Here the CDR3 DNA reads TGTGCCAGCAGTTTACCCGGGACAGGGGGCCTGGGCAATCAGCCCCAGCATTTT. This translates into CASSLPGTGGLGNQPQHF.

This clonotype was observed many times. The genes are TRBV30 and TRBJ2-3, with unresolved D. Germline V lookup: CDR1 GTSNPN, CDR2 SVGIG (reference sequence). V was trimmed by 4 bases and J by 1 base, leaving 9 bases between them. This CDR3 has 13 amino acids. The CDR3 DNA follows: TGTGCCTGGAAGCTCCTAGGCACAGATACGCAGTATTTT. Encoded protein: CAWKLLGTDTQYF.

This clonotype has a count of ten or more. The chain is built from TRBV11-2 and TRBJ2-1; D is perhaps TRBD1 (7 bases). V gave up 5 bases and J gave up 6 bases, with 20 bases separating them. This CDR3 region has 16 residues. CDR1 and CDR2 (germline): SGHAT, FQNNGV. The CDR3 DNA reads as TGTGCCAGCAGCCCGAGGGCCAGGGGGGATCTCAATGAGCAGTTCTTC. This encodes CASSPRARGDLNEQFF.

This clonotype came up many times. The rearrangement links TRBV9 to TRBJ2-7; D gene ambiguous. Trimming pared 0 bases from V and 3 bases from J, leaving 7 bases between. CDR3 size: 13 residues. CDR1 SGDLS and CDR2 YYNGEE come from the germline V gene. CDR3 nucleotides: TGTGCCAGCAGCGTAGATCAGTACTACGAGCAGTACTTC. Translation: CASSVDQYYEQYF.